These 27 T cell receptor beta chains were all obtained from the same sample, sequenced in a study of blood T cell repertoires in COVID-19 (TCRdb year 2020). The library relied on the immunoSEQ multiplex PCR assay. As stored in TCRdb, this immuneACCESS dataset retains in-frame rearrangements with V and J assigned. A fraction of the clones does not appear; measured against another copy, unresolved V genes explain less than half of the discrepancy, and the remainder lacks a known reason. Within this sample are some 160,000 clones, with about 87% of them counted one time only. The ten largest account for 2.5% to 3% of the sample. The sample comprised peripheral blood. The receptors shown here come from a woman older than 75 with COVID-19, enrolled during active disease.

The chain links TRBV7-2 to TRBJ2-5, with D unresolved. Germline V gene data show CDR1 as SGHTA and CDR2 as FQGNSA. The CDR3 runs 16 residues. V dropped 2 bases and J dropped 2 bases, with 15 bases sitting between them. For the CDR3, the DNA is TGTGCCAGCAGCTTAACCGGCCCTAGTATTCAAGAGACCCAGTACTTC. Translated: CASSLTGPSIQETQYF.

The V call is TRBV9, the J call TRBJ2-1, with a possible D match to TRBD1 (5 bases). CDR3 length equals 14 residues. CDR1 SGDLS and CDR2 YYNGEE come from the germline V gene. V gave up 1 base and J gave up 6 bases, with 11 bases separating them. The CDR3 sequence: CASSVQGTANEQFF. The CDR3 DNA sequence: TGTGCCAGCAGCGTACAGGGTACAGCCAATGAGCAGTTCTTC.

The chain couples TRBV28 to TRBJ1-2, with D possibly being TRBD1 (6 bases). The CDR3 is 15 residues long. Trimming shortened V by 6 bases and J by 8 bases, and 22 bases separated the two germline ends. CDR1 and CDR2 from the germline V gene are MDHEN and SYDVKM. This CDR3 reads CASSNQAGGAEGYTF. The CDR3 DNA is TGTGCCAGCAGCAATCAGGCGGGGGGCGCGGAGGGCTACACCTTC.

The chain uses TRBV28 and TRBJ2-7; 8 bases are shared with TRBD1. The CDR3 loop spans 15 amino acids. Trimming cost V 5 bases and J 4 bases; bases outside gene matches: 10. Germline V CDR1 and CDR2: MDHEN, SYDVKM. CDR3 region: CASSQLQGGKYEQYF. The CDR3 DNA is TGTGCCAGCAGTCAATTACAGGGGGGAAAGTACGAGCAGTACTTC.

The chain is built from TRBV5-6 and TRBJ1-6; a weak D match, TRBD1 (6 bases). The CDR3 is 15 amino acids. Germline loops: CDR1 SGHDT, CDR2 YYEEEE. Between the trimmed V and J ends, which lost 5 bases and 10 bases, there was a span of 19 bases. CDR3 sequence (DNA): TGTGCCAGCAGTCACGACAGGTCTGAGAGCTCACCCCTCCACTTT. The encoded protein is CASSHDRSESSPLHF.

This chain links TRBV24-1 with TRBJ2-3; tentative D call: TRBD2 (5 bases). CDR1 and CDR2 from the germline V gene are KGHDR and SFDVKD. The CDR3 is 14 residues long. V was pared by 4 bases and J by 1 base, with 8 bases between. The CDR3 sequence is CATSEAGRTDTQYF. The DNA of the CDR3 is TGTGCCACCAGTGAGGCGGGCCGCACAGATACGCAGTATTTT.

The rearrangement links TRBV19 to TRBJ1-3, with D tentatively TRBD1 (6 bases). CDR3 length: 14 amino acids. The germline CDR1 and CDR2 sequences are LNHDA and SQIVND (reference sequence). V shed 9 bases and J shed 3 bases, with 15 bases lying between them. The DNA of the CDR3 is TGTGCCAGCGTAGGGGGAAGATTTGGAAACACCATATATTTT. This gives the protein CASVGGRFGNTIYF.

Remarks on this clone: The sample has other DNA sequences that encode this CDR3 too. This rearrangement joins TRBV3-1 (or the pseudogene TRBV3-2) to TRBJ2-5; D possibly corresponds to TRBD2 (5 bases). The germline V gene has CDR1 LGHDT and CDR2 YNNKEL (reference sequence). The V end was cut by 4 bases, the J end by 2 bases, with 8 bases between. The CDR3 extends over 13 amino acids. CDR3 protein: CASSPGLQETQYF. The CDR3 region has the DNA TGTGCCAGCAGCCCAGGACTTCAAGAGACCCAGTACTTC.

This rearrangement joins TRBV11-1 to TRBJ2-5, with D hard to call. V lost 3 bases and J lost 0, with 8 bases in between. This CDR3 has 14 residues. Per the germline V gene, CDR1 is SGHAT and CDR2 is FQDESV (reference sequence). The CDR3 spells CASSFGGNQETQYF. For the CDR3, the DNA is TGTGCCAGCAGCTTCGGCGGAAACCAAGAGACCCAGTACTTC.

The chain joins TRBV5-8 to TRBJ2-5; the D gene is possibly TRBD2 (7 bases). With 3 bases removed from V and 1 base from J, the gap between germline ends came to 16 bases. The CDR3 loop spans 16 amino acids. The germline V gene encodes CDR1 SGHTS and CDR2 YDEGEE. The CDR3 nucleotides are TGTGCCAGCAGCTCCAGGAGGGGGGGACTCCAAGAGACCCAGTACTTC. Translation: CASSSRRGGLQETQYF.

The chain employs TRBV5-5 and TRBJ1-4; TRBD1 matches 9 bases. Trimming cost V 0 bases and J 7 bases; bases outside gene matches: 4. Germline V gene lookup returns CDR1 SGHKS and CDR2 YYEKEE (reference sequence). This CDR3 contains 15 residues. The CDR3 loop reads CASSLAGTGPEKLFF. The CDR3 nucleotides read TGTGCCAGCAGCTTGGCCGGGACAGGGCCTGAAAAACTGTTTTTT.

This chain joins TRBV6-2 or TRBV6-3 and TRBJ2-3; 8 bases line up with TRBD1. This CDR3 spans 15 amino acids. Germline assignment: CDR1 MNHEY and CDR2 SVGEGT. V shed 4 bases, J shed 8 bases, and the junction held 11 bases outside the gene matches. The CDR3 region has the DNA TGTGCCAGCAGTTTGGCGGACAGGGTGCAGGGTACGCAGTATTTT. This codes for CASSLADRVQGTQYF.

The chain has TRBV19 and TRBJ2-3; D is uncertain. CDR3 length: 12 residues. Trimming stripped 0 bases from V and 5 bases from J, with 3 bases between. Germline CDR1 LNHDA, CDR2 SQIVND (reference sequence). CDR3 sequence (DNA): TGTGCCAGTAGTATAGACCGAGATACGCAGTATTTT. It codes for CASSIDRDTQYF.

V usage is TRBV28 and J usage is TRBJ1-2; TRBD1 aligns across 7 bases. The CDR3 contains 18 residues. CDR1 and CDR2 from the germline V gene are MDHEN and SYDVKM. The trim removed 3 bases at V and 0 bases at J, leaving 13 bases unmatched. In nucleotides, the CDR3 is TGTGCCAGCAGTTTGCCCCCAGGGACAGAAACCTCTAACTATGGCTACACCTTC. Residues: CASSLPPGTETSNYGYTF.

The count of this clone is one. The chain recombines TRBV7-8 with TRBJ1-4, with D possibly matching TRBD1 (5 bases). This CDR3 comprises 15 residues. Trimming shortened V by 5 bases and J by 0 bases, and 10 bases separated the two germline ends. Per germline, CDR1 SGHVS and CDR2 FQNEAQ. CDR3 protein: CASSPRQSTNEKLFF. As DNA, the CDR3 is TGTGCCAGCAGCCCAAGACAGTCAACTAATGAAAAACTGTTTTTT.

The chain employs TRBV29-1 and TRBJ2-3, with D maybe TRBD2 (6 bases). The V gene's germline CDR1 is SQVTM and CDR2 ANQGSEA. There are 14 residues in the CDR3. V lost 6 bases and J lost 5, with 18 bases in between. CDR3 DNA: TGCAGCGTCTTGGGACTGGCGGGGAGAGATACGCAGTATTTT. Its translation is CSVLGLAGRDTQYF.

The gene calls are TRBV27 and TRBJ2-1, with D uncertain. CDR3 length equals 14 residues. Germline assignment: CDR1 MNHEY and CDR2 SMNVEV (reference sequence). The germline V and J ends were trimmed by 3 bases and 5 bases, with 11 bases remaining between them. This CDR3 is CASSFQWPHNEQFF. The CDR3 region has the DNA TGTGCCAGCAGTTTTCAGTGGCCTCACAATGAGCAGTTCTTC.

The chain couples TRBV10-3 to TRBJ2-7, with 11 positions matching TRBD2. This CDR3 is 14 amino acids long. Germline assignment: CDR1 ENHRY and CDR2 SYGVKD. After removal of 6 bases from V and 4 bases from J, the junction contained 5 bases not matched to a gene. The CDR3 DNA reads TGTGCCATCAGAACTAGCGGGAGAAAATACGAGCAGTACTTC. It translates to CAIRTSGRKYEQYF.

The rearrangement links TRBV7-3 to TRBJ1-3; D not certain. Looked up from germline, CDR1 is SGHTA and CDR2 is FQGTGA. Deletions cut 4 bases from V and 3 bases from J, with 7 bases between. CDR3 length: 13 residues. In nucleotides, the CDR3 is TGTGCCAGCAGCTCCGGTTATGGAAACACCATATATTTT. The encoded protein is CASSSGYGNTIYF. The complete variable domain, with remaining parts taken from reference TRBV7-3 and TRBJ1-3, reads GAGVSQTPSNKVTEKGKYVELRCDPISGHTALYWYRQSLGQGPEFLIYFQGTGAADDSGLPNDRFFAVRPEGSVSTLKIQRTERGDSAVYLCASSSGYGNTIYFGEGSWLTVV.

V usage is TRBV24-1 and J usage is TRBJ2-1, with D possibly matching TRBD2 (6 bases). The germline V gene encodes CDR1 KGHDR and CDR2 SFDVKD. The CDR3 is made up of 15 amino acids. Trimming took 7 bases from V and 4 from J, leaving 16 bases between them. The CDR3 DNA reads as TGTGCCACCAGCGATACGGGAGTCCCATACAATGAGCAGTTCTTC. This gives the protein CATSDTGVPYNEQFF.

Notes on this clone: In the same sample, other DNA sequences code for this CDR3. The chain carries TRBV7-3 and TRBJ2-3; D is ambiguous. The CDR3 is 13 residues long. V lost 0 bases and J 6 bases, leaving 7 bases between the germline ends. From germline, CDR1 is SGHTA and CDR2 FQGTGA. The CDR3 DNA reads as TGTGCCAGCAGCTTAACCCCCGCGGATACGCAGTATTTT. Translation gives CASSLTPADTQYF.

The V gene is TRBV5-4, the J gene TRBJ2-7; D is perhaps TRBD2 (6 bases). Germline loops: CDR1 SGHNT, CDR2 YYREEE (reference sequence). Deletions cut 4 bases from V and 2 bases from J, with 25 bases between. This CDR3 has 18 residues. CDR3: CASSPGWGDPTRTYEQYF. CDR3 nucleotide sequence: TGTGCCAGCAGCCCAGGCTGGGGGGACCCGACGAGGACCTACGAGCAGTACTTC.

The CDR3 region is CASSVGNSGRETQYF. Written as DNA, the CDR3 is TGTGCCAGCAGCGTAGGGAATAGCGGGAGGGAGACCCAGTACTTC. V is TRBV9 and J is TRBJ2-5, with 10 positions matching TRBD2. This CDR3 region has 15 residues. V gave up 0 bases and J gave up 5 bases; unmatched junction bases: 4. Germline CDR1 is SGDLS and CDR2 is YYNGEE.

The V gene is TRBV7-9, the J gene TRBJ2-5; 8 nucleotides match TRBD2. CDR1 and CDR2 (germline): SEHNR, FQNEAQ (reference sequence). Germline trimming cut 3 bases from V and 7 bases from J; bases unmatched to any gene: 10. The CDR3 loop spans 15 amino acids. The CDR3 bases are TGTGCCAGCAGCTTTATTCCCCGGGAGGGGACGACCCAGTACTTC. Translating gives CASSFIPREGTTQYF. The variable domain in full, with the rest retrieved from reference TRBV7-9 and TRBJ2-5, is DTGVSQNPRHKITKRGQNVTFRCDPISEHNRLYWYRQTLGQGPEFLTYFQNEAQLEKSRLLSDRFSAERPKGSFSTLEIQRTEQGDSAMYLCASSFIPREGTTQYFGPGTRLLVL.

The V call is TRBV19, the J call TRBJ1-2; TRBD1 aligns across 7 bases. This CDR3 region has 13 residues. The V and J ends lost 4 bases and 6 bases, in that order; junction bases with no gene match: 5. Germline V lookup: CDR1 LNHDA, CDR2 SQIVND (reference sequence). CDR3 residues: CASSTTGTNGYTF. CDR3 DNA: TGTGCCAGTAGTACGACAGGGACGAATGGCTACACCTTC.

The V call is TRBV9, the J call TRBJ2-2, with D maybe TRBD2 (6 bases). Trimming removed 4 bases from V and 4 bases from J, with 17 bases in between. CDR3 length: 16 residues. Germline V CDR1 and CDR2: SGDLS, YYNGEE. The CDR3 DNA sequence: TGTGCCAGCAGCCCCCGAGCGGGTTTAGGCACCGGGGAGCTGTTTTTT. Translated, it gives CASSPRAGLGTGELFF.

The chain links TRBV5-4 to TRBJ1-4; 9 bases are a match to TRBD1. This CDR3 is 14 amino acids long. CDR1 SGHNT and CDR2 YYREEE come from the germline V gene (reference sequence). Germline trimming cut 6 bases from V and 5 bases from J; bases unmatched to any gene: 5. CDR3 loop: CASKSDRGNEKLFF. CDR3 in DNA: TGTGCCAGCAAGAGCGACAGGGGGAATGAAAAACTGTTTTTT.